This T cell receptor beta chain was captured in a study of blood T cells in healthy people across ages. The CDR3 runs 14 residues. Primers used in a second PCR of about 6 to 11 cycles were a sample-barcoded 5' primer and a J-beta primer mix. TCRdb re-called the 5' RACE reads through MiXCR, storing one row per CDR3 protein. The data show about 800,000 distinct CDR3 sequences, around 50% seen once. Healthy Caucasian individuals from Russia aged about 6 to 100 were enrolled as donors. Concerning this clonotype itself: Compared with germline, one end of the junction differs, possibly owing to a read error.

The rearrangement joins TRBV12-3 or TRBV12-4 to TRBJ2-1; TRBD2 agrees at 7 bases. Sequenced sample: blood. The receptor was derived from an older man in good health. This chain's CDR3 is CVSTSSGNTNEQFF. The CDR3 DNA follows: TGTGTCAGCACCTCTAGCGGTAATACCAATGAGCAGTTCTTC.